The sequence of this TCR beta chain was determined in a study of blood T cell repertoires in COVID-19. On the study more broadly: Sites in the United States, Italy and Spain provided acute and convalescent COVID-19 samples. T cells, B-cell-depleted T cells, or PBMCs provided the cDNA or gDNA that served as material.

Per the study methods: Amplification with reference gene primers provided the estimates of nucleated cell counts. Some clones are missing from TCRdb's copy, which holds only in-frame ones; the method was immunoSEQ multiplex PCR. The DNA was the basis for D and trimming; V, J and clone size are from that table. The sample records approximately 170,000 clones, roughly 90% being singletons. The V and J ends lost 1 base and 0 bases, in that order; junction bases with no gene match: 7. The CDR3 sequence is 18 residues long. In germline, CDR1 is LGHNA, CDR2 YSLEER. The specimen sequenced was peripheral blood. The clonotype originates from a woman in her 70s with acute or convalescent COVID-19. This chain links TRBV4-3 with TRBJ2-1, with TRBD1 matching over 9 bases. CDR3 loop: CASSQGWGTGSSYNEQFF. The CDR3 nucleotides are TGCGCCAGCAGCCAAGGGTGGGGGACAGGGAGCTCCTACAATGAGCAGTTCTTC.